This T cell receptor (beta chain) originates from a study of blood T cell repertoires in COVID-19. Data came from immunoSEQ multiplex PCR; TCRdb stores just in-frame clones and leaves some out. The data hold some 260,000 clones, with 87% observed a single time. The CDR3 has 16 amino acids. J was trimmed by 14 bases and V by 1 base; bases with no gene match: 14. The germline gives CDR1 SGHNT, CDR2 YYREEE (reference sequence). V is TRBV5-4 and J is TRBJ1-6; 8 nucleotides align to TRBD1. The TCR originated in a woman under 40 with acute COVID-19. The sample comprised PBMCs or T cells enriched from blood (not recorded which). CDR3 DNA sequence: TGTGCCAGCAGCTTGTCGTCCAGGGGGCCTCATGGGGCCCTCCACTTT. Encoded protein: CASSLSSRGPHGALHF.